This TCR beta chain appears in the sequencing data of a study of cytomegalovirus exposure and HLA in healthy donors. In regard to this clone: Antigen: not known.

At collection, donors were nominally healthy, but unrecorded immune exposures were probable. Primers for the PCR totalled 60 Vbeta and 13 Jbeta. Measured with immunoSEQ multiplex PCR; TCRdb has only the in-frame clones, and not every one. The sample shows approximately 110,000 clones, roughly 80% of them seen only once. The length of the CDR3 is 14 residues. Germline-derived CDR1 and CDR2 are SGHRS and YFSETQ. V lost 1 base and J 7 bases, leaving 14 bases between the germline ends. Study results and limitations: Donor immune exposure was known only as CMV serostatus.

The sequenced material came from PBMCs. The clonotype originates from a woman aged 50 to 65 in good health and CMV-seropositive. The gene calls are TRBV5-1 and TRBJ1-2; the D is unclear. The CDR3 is CASSLQFPLGGYTF. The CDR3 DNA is TGCGCCAGCAGCTTGCAGTTTCCCCTAGGTGGCTACACCTTC. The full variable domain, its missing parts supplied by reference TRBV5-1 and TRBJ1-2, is KAGVTQTPRYLIKTRGQQVTLSCSPISGHRSVSWYQQTPGQGLQFLFEYFSETQRNKGNFPGRFSGRQFSNSRSEMNVSTLELGDSALYLCASSLQFPLGGYTFGSGTRLTVV.